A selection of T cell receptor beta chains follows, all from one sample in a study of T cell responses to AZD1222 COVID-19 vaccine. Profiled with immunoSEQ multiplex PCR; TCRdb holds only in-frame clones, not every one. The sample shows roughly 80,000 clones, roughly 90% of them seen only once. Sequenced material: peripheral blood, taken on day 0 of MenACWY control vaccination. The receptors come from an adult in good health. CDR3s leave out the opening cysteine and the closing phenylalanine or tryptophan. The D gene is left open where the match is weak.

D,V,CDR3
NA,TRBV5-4,ASSGGGDTTGRTEAF
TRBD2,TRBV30,AWSVSGSGYNEQF
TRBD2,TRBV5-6,ASSLRGTSGRETQY
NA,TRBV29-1,SVVGRGSYEQY
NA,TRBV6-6,ASSYSGAEAF
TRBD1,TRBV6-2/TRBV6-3,ASSSGTGHQPQH
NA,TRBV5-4,ASSGSSETQY
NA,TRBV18,ASSPGRQLYEQY
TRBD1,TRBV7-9,ASSLGPSRGNEQF
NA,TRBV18,ASSPPGRGAGNTIY
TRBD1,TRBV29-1,SVEASGGVAGNTIY